This TCR beta chain was documented in a study of blood T cell repertoires in COVID-19. Study information: Nucleic acid was either cDNA or gDNA, and it came from T cells, B-cell-depleted T cells, or PBMCs.

Sequencing was performed with immunoSEQ multiplex PCR; in TCRdb, only in-frame clones are kept and a portion is missing. The data hold 140,000 to 150,000 clones, with roughly 85% observed a single time. The sequenced sample was peripheral blood. This TCR was sampled from a human donor with acute or convalescent COVID-19. The donor label of this sample is uncertain.

CDR3 residues: CASSTGSRYEQYF. The CDR3 DNA reads TGTGCCAGTAGTACCGGGTCCCGCTACGAGCAGTACTTC. This chain joins TRBV19 and TRBJ2-7; D gene uncertain. V lost 4 bases and J 3 bases, leaving 10 bases between the germline ends. CDR1 is LNHDA, CDR2 SQIVND, per germline (reference sequence). The length of the CDR3 is 13 residues. Full variable domain (outside the CDR3, taken from reference TRBV19 and TRBJ2-7): DGGITQSPKYLFRKEGQNVTLSCEQNLNHDAMYWYRQDPGQGLRLIYYSQIVNDFQKGDIAEGYSVSREKKESFPLTVTSAQKNPTAFYLCASSTGSRYEQYFGPGTRLTVT.